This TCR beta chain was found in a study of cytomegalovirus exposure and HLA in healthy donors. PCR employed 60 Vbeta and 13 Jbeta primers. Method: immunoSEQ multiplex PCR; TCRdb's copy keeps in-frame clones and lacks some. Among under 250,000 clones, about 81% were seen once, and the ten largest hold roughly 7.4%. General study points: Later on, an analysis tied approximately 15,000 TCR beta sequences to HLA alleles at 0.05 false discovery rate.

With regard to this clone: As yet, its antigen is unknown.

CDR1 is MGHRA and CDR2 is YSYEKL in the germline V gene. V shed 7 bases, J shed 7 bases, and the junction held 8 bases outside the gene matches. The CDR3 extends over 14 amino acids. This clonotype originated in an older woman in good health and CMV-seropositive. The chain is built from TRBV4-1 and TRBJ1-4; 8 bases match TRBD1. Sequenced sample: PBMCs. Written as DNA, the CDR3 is TGCGCCAGCAACCCGCCAGGGGGCCGTGAAAAACTGTTTTTT. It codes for CASNPPGGREKLFF.